The entry that follows covers one T cell receptor (beta chain) sequence. Its specificity is unknown. The entry originates in a study of cytomegalovirus exposure and HLA in healthy donors. The study's findings and limits: As a later analysis showed, a missense DCLRE1C variant was linked to trimming of TCR beta V- and J-genes. Overall, about 160 TCR beta chains were annotated as cytomegalovirus-associated.

The CDR3 is made up of 14 amino acids. Germline V gene data show CDR1 as SQVTM and CDR2 as ANQGSEA. Trimming took 6 bases from V and 0 from J, leaving 14 bases between them. PCR amplification relied on 60 Vbeta primers (plus 13 Jbeta primers). The method was immunoSEQ multiplex PCR; TCRdb's version includes in-frame clones alone and lacks a portion of them. The sample lists over 95,000 clones; over 75% were seen once. Healthy people donating bone marrow made up the donors. V and J are TRBV29-1 and TRBJ2-5; tentatively, D is TRBD2 (6 bases). The specimen was PBMCs. The receptor was derived from a woman aged 25-40 years in good health and CMV-seropositive. CDR3 nucleotides: TGCAGCGTGTCCGACGGGGGAAACCAAGAGACCCAGTACTTC. Protein product: CSVSDGGNQETQYF.